This TCR beta chain emerged from a study of response to subunit inactivated influenza vaccine. Germline assignment: CDR1 ENHRY and CDR2 SYGVKD. V shed 2 bases and J 3 bases; nucleotides not matched to a gene: 10. This CDR3 is built from 18 residues. This clonotype has ten or more counts. Its antigen is currently unknown. General observations from the study: Authors suggested that a seasonal influenza vaccination recruits few new T cells each time.

A single record per CDR3 protein comes from TCRdb applying MiXCR to the RT-PCR reads. The table includes about 170,000 distinct CDR3 sequences, roughly 10% detected once. The origin of this receptor is a man between 50 and 70 years old who received an inactivated influenza vaccine. Sequencing was performed on CD8+ T cells sorted from PBMCs, taken less than 25 months after vaccination. The genes are TRBV10-3 and TRBJ2-1, with 10 bases lining up with TRBD2. DNA for the CDR3: TGTGCCATCAGTGAGGGGCTAGCGGGGGCCCCGGTCTACAATGAGCAGTTCTTC. This gives the protein CAISEGLAGAPVYNEQFF.